Shown below are 28 T cell receptor beta chains from a single sample sequenced in a study of blood T cell repertoires in COVID-19. The protocol was immunoSEQ multiplex PCR, while the TCRdb copy is restricted to in-frame clones and leaves out a portion. This sample has 150,000 to 200,000 clones, with about three quarters found just once. Sequenced sample: peripheral blood. These receptor sequences come from a man between 70 and 80 years old with acute or convalescent COVID-19.

V gene TRBV28 combines with J gene TRBJ1-3, with D hard to call. CDR3 size: 14 residues. Germline V gene sequence: CDR1 MDHEN, CDR2 SYDVKM. Trimming stripped 7 bases from V and 2 bases from J, with 12 bases between. The CDR3 is CASTTPVPGNTIYF. CDR3 DNA sequence: TGTGCCAGCACTACGCCGGTACCTGGAAACACCATATATTTT.

This clone was found a few times. This rearrangement joins TRBV19 to TRBJ1-2, with a weak D call TRBD1 (5 bases). The ends were cut back, 10 bases at V and 0 bases at J, with 12 bases in the middle. Germline CDR1 reads LNHDA; CDR2 reads SQIVND (reference sequence). The length of the CDR3 is 13 residues. The DNA of the CDR3 is TGTGCCACCCGACAGTTAGCTAACTATGGCTACACCTTC. It specifies CATRQLANYGYTF.

This clone was picked up one time. The chain uses TRBV28 and TRBJ2-3; D remains unclear. The CDR3 sequence is 15 residues long. Between the trimmed V and J ends, which lost 7 bases and 1 base, there was a span of 15 bases. The V gene's germline CDR1 is MDHEN and CDR2 SYDVKM. CDR3 nucleotides: TGTGCCAGCACCGAGGTCGGAGAAGGCACAGATACGCAGTATTTT. The encoded protein is CASTEVGEGTDTQYF.

V gene TRBV7-9 combines with J gene TRBJ1-2; D gene ambiguous. Germline lookup yields CDR1 SEHNR and CDR2 FQNEAQ (reference sequence). Trimming took 2 bases from V and 5 from J, leaving 9 bases between them. This CDR3 spans 13 amino acids. The CDR3 sequence: CASSLLTDYGYTF. CDR3 in DNA: TGTGCCAGCAGCTTACTTACAGATTATGGCTACACCTTC.

This chain uses TRBV29-1 with TRBJ1-1; D is perhaps TRBD1 (5 bases). The CDR3 is 11 amino acids. Trimming shortened V by 4 bases and J by 11 bases, and 14 bases separated the two germline ends. Germline V lookup: CDR1 SQVTM, CDR2 ANQGSEA. The CDR3 region is CSVVRSGTAFF. The CDR3 DNA follows: TGCAGCGTTGTTAGGTCAGGGACTGCTTTCTTT. Full variable domain (rest looked up from reference TRBV29-1 and TRBJ1-1): SAVISQKPSRDICQRGTSLTIQCQVDSQVTMMFWYRQQPGQSLTLIATANQGSEATYESGFVIDKFPISRPNLTFSTLTVSNMSPEDSSIYLCSVVRSGTAFFGQGTRLTVV.

This clone has a handful of counts. The V gene is TRBV29-1, the J gene TRBJ2-3; the D gene is possibly TRBD2 (5 bases). The CDR3 is 12 residues long. Germline loops: CDR1 SQVTM, CDR2 ANQGSEA. The ends were cut back, 7 bases at V and 5 bases at J, with 13 bases in the middle. The CDR3 DNA is TGCAGCGCTACCCCCGGACTAGATACGCAGTATTTT. Translated: CSATPGLDTQYF.

The CDR3 sequence: CASSLRLAGGLFYEQYF. The DNA of the CDR3 is TGTGCCAGCAGCTTACGTCTAGCGGGAGGGCTTTTCTACGAGCAGTACTTC. V gene TRBV11-3 combines with J gene TRBJ2-7; 12 bases match TRBD2. There are 17 residues in the CDR3. Per the germline V gene, CDR1 is SGHNT and CDR2 is YENEEA. With 2 bases clipped from V and 3 bases from J, the junction kept 8 bases outside the gene matches.

J is TRBJ1-6 and V is TRBV10-3, with D perhaps TRBD1 (6 bases). The V end lost 7 bases, the J end lost 5 bases, and 9 bases lay between the germline ends. The CDR3 spans 13 residues. CDR1 and CDR2 (germline): ENHRY, SYGVKD. The CDR3 protein is CAITGANNSPLHF. The CDR3 bases are TGTGCCATCACAGGGGCCAATAATTCACCCCTCCACTTT.

This clone appeared a few times. CDR3 amino acids: CASSQASGGAYEQYF. In DNA form, the CDR3 reads TGTGCCAGCAGCCAGGCTAGCGGGGGGGCCTACGAGCAGTACTTC. J is TRBJ2-7 and V is TRBV4-2, with 12 bases lining up with TRBD2. With 3 bases clipped from V and 2 bases from J, the junction kept 2 bases outside the gene matches. The CDR3 has 15 residues. CDR1 is LGHNA, CDR2 YNFKEQ, per germline.

This clone came up a few times. This chain uses TRBV11-2 with TRBJ2-7; 11 positions match TRBD1. Losses at the gene ends were 8 bases for V and 5 bases for J; bases not matched to a gene: 2. The germline gives CDR1 SGHAT, CDR2 FQNNGV. CDR3 size: 12 residues. This CDR3 is CASRDRGDEQYF. The CDR3 DNA is TGTGCCAGCCGGGACAGGGGGGACGAGCAGTACTTC.

The V call is TRBV4-3, the J call TRBJ1-1, with TRBD1 as a possible D gene (6 bases). Trimming pared 11 bases from V and 3 bases from J, leaving 16 bases between. The CDR3 sequence is 13 residues long. CDR1 and CDR2 from the germline V gene are LGHNA and YSLEER. The CDR3 DNA is TGCGCCGGAAACAGGGTCGGGGACACTGAAGCTTTCTTT. Its translation: CAGNRVGDTEAFF.

The CDR3 here is CASISSAGGSYEQYF. The CDR3, as DNA: TGTGCCAGCATCTCTTCGGCAGGGGGATCCTACGAGCAGTACTTC. V is TRBV6-5 and J is TRBJ2-7; 7 bases fit TRBD1. Germline lookup yields CDR1 MNHEY and CDR2 SVGAGI. This CDR3 comprises 15 residues. The trim removed 7 bases at V and 1 base at J, leaving 10 bases unmatched.

This chain uses TRBV5-1 with TRBJ1-5, with TRBD1 matching 9 bases. The CDR3 loop spans 15 amino acids. CDR1 SGHRS and CDR2 YFSETQ come from the germline V gene. Trimming took 4 bases from V and 2 from J; bases not matched to a gene: 4. The CDR3 nucleotides read TGCGCCAGCAGCCCAACAGGGGGCGGCAATCAGCCCCAGCATTTT. It is translated as CASSPTGGGNQPQHF.

The chain is built from TRBV4-1 and TRBJ1-3, with D possibly being TRBD1 (6 bases). Germline V gene data show CDR1 as MGHRA and CDR2 as YSYEKL. The CDR3 covers 13 residues. V was clipped by 4 bases and J by 6 bases, with 10 bases between them. The CDR3 DNA reads as TGCGCCAGCAGCCTCGGACAGCCAAACACCATATATTTT. Protein sequence: CASSLGQPNTIYF.

V is TRBV2 and J is TRBJ2-5; 12 bases line up with TRBD1. The CDR3 length is 16 residues. CDR1 is SNHLY, CDR2 FYNNEI, per germline. The V segment lost 3 bases and the J segment 2 bases; nucleotides outside the gene matches: 4. CDR3 nucleotides: TGTGCCAGCAGTGATACGGGACAGGGGGCGCAAGAGACCCAGTACTTC. Translation: CASSDTGQGAQETQYF. Combining the CDR3 with reference TRBV2 and TRBJ2-5 gives the whole variable domain EPEVTQTPSHQVTQMGQEVILRCVPISNHLYFYWYRQILGQKVEFLVSFYNNEISEKSEIFDDQFSVERPDGSNFTLKIRSTKLEDSAMYFCASSDTGQGAQETQYFGPGTRLLVL.

The V and J genes are TRBV4-2 and TRBJ1-2; weak D call: TRBD1 (6 bases). The CDR3 is 15 amino acids. Trimming cost V 0 bases and J 5 bases, with 13 bases left between them. Germline-derived CDR1 and CDR2 are LGHNA and YNFKEQ. The CDR3 reads CASSQDRGAGYGYTF. The DNA of the CDR3 is TGTGCCAGCAGCCAAGATCGGGGGGCTGGGTATGGCTACACCTTC.

The V call is TRBV7-2, the J call TRBJ2-1, with TRBD2 identical over 7 bases. CDR1 and CDR2 (germline): SGHTA, FQGNSA. V dropped 5 bases and J dropped 7; count of bases not matched to a gene: 5. CDR3 length equals 13 residues. The CDR3 nucleotides are TGTGCCAGCAGCCTGCTACTAGCGAATGAGCAGTTCTTC. Translation: CASSLLLANEQFF.

This rearrangement joins TRBV12-3 or TRBV12-4 to TRBJ1-1, with a weak D call TRBD1 (6 bases). Trimming left V 3 bases short and J 7 bases short, with 9 bases between. This CDR3 has 12 amino acids. CDR3 protein: CASSFTGIEAFF. The CDR3 coding sequence is TGTGCCAGCAGTTTCACAGGGATTGAAGCTTTCTTT.

V is TRBV7-3 and J is TRBJ2-1; 8 nucleotides match TRBD2. Germline-derived CDR1 and CDR2 are SGHTA and FQGTGA. The CDR3 contains 15 residues. The V gene end was trimmed by 5 bases and the J gene end by 7 bases; junction bases not matched to a gene: 10. CDR3 loop: CASSPRAGVENEQFF. The CDR3 DNA sequence: TGTGCCAGCAGCCCGAGAGCGGGAGTCGAGAATGAGCAGTTCTTC.

V and J are TRBV14 and TRBJ2-1; the D gene is possibly TRBD2 (5 bases). Germline V gene lookup returns CDR1 SGHDN and CDR2 FVKESK. Trimming took off 1 base at V and 1 base at J, with 8 bases between the two ends. The CDR3 is made up of 15 amino acids. CDR3 bases: TGTGCCAGCAGCCAAGCCCCGGGGTCCTACAATGAGCAGTTCTTC. Encoded protein: CASSQAPGSYNEQFF.

This clone was seen only a few times. The gene calls are TRBV7-6 and TRBJ2-7; TRBD1 might be the D (5 bases). V was pared by 3 bases and J by 5 bases, with 8 bases between. The germline V gene has CDR1 SGHVS and CDR2 FNYEAQ. CDR3 size: 12 residues. As DNA, the CDR3 is TGTGCCAGCAGCTTTCAGGGCAACGAGCAGTACTTC. Residues: CASSFQGNEQYF.

The rearrangement links TRBV18 to TRBJ1-5, with D perhaps matching TRBD1 (5 bases). Looked up from germline, CDR1 is KGHSH and CDR2 is LQKENI. Trimming left V 3 bases short and J 4 bases short, with 13 bases between. There are 15 residues in the CDR3. CDR3 sequence (DNA): TGTGCCAGCTCACCGGGACGCGGAGGGAATCAGCCCCAGCATTTT. This codes for CASSPGRGGNQPQHF.

This sequence joins TRBV18 and TRBJ2-2, with D possibly TRBD2 on 5 matching bases. Per germline, CDR1 KGHSH and CDR2 LQKENI. V lost 3 bases and J 3 bases, leaving 8 bases between the germline ends. The CDR3 extends over 14 amino acids. The CDR3 here is CASSPDSHTGELFF. CDR3 DNA sequence: TGTGCCAGCTCACCGGACTCCCACACCGGGGAGCTGTTTTTT.

This chain joins TRBV6-1 and TRBJ1-4; a weak D match, TRBD1 (5 bases). This CDR3 is built from 15 residues. The germline gives CDR1 MNHNS, CDR2 SASEGT. Trimming removed 2 bases at V and 8 bases at J, with 15 bases between. CDR3 region: CASSERGREGEKLFF. The CDR3 DNA reads TGTGCCAGCAGTGAACGGGGACGGGAGGGGGAAAAACTGTTTTTT.

The genes are TRBV5-6 and TRBJ1-1, with 7 bases that match TRBD1. The CDR3 has 14 residues. Germline assignment: CDR1 SGHDT and CDR2 YYEEEE. Germline trimming cut 5 bases from V and 3 bases from J; bases unmatched to any gene: 7. The CDR3 DNA follows: TGTGCCAGCAGGGACAGGACTCTGTACACTGAAGCTTTCTTT. Residues: CASRDRTLYTEAFF.

The rearrangement links TRBV7-8 to TRBJ2-7; 12 bases are shared with TRBD2. This CDR3 spans 17 amino acids. Germline V CDR1 and CDR2: SGHVS, FQNEAQ. V lost 3 bases to trimming and J lost 2 bases; unmatched junction nucleotides: 8. The CDR3 sequence: CASSLPLAGGITYEQYF. For the CDR3, the DNA is TGTGCCAGCAGCTTGCCCCTAGCGGGAGGGATCACCTACGAGCAGTACTTC.

The chain employs TRBV3-1 (or the pseudogene TRBV3-2) and TRBJ2-2, with 16 bases matching TRBD2. V shed 4 bases and J 5 bases; nucleotides not matched to a gene: 7. The CDR3 contains 18 residues. Germline V CDR1 and CDR2: LGHDT, YNNKEL (reference sequence). CDR3 DNA: TGTGCCAGCAGCCTCCCGGGACTAGCGGGAGGGCAGACCGGGGAGCTGTTTTTT. It specifies CASSLPGLAGGQTGELFF.

CDR3 nucleotides: TGTGCCAGCGGTTATCGGGACAGGGGCACCCAAGAGACCCAGTACTTC. It specifies CASGYRDRGTQETQYF. J is TRBJ2-5 and V is TRBV28, with 10 bases aligning to TRBD1. Germline-derived CDR1 and CDR2 are MDHEN and SYDVKM. This CDR3 region has 16 residues. With 8 bases clipped from V and 1 base from J, the junction kept 10 bases outside the gene matches.